This TCR beta chain was sequenced for a study of T cell changes during pregnancy in multiple sclerosis. Using immunoSEQ multiplex PCR, the repertoire was profiled, and TCRdb retains in-frame clones only, with some absent. This table holds about 21,000 clones, roughly nine tenths found once. CDR3 length: 13 residues. Looked up from germline, CDR1 is SGHVS and CDR2 is FQNEAQ. Trimming left V 5 bases short and J 11 bases short, with 18 bases between. This TCR was sampled from a female donor in good health, enrolled as a control in a pregnancy study. Material: CD8+ T cells from peripheral blood mononuclear cells, obtained after pregnancy. The chain links TRBV7-8 to TRBJ1-1; D is undetermined. The CDR3 DNA follows: TGTGCCAGCAGCCACGCGGAGGAGACTGGGGCTTTCTTT. It specifies CASSHAEETGAFF. Full variable domain (outside the CDR3, taken from reference TRBV7-8 and TRBJ1-1): GAGVSQSPRYKVAKRGQDVALRCDPISGHVSLFWYQQALGQGPEFLTYFQNEAQLDKSGLPSDRFFAERPEGSVSTLKIQRTQQEDSAVYLCASSHAEETGAFFGQGTRLTVV.